These 19 T cell receptor beta chains share one sample of origin, sequenced in a study of blood T cell repertoires in COVID-19. Measured with immunoSEQ multiplex PCR; TCRdb has only the in-frame clones, and not every one. Here the sample spans approximately 110,000 clones, approximately 81% being singletons. The sample was peripheral blood. All receptors come from a man older than 75 with COVID-19, enrolled during active disease.

The gene calls are TRBV10-3 and TRBJ1-1; no clear D. The ends were cut back, 3 bases at V and 0 bases at J, with 8 bases in the middle. The CDR3 sequence is 14 residues long. CDR1 is ENHRY and CDR2 is SYGVKD in the germline V gene. Here the CDR3 reads CAISDVQLNTEAFF. The DNA for the CDR3 is TGTGCCATCAGTGATGTACAGTTGAACACTGAAGCTTTCTTT.

The V gene is TRBV19, the J gene TRBJ2-5; TRBD1 matches 10 bases. The V gene's germline CDR1 is LNHDA and CDR2 SQIVND (reference sequence). This CDR3 contains 14 residues. J lost 5 bases, V lost 6 bases, and 6 bases had no gene match. This CDR3 is CASSDRGLRETQYF. Written as DNA, the CDR3 is TGTGCCAGTAGCGACAGGGGGCTCAGGGAGACCCAGTACTTC.

The chain carries TRBV5-1 and TRBJ2-7, with 13 bases matching TRBD2. J was trimmed by 4 bases and V by 3 bases; bases with no gene match: 4. Germline CDR1 reads SGHRS; CDR2 reads YFSETQ. The CDR3 spans 15 residues. DNA for the CDR3: TGCGCCAGCAGCTCTCCGGGACTAGCGGGATACGAGCAGTACTTC. Translating gives CASSSPGLAGYEQYF.

This clone was found once. The rearrangement uses TRBV10-2 and TRBJ2-1; possible D gene TRBD2, 6 bases. The CDR3 contains 16 residues. The germline V gene has CDR1 WSHSY and CDR2 SAAADI. Deletions cut 0 bases from V and 3 bases from J, with 12 bases between. CDR3 residues: CASSESRTGDYNEQFF. DNA of the CDR3: TGCGCCAGCAGTGAGTCGAGAACGGGAGACTACAATGAGCAGTTCTTC.

The CDR3 sequence: CASGDYRLGTEAFF. The CDR3 DNA sequence: TGTGCCAGCGGGGACTACAGGCTGGGAACTGAAGCTTTCTTT. The chain employs TRBV28 and TRBJ1-1; D perhaps matches TRBD1 (5 bases). Looked up from germline, CDR1 is MDHEN and CDR2 is SYDVKM. This CDR3 has 14 residues. With 8 bases removed from V and 5 bases from J, the gap between germline ends came to 18 bases. Variable domain in full (rest from reference TRBV28 and TRBJ1-1): DVKVTQSSRYLVKRTGEKVFLECVQDMDHENMFWYRQDPGLGLRLIYFSYDVKMKEKGDIPEGYSVSREKKERFSLILESASTNQTSMYLCASGDYRLGTEAFFGQGTRLTVV.

The V gene is TRBV4-1, the J gene TRBJ2-7, with 10 bases aligning to TRBD1. V shed 8 bases, J shed 7 bases, and the junction held 11 bases outside the gene matches. The CDR3 runs 14 residues. The V gene's germline CDR1 is MGHRA and CDR2 YSYEKL. CDR3 DNA: TGCGCCAGCCGAAGAGACAGGGGGCTAGGTGAGCAGTACTTC. Its translation is CASRRDRGLGEQYF.

The chain carries TRBV19 and TRBJ1-2; tentative D call: TRBD1 (5 bases). This CDR3 contains 15 residues. The V and J ends lost 1 base and 5 bases respectively, with 14 bases between them. The germline gives CDR1 LNHDA, CDR2 SQIVND (reference sequence). CDR3 sequence: CASSIGAGLGYGYTF. The CDR3 DNA sequence: TGTGCCAGTAGTATAGGGGCGGGGCTCGGATATGGCTACACCTTC.

CDR3 nucleotide sequence: TGTGCCAGCAGCCCACTGGCTAGCGGCTACAATGAGCAGTTCTTC. It translates to CASSPLASGYNEQFF. V and J are TRBV7-3 and TRBJ2-1, with 7 positions matching TRBD2. CDR1 is SGHTA and CDR2 is FQGTGA in the germline V gene. With 5 bases clipped from V and 3 bases from J, the junction kept 7 bases outside the gene matches. The CDR3 sequence is 15 residues long.

The genes are TRBV5-1 and TRBJ2-3, with 8 bases identical to TRBD2. V lost 2 bases and J lost 2; bases outside the gene matches: 7. The CDR3 totals 16 residues. Germline V lookup: CDR1 SGHRS, CDR2 YFSETQ. The CDR3 is CASSFATSGYTDTQYF. The CDR3 nucleotides are TGCGCCAGCAGCTTCGCTACTAGCGGATACACAGATACGCAGTATTTT.

This clone showed up just a few times. The CDR3 sequence is CASSYRQAGNTEAFF. The DNA of the CDR3 is TGTGCCAGCAGCTATCGACAGGCCGGAAACACTGAAGCTTTCTTT. The chain carries TRBV7-9 and TRBJ1-1; possibly TRBD1 for D (6 bases). V lost 4 bases and J 2 bases, leaving 14 bases between the germline ends. CDR3 size: 15 residues. Germline V lookup: CDR1 SEHNR, CDR2 FQNEAQ (reference sequence).

This chain uses TRBV2 with TRBJ2-4, with 8 nucleotides matching TRBD1. The CDR3 covers 17 residues. J lost 1 base, V lost 5 bases, and 10 bases had no gene match. CDR1 SNHLY and CDR2 FYNNEI come from the germline V gene. The DNA for the CDR3 is TGTGCCAGCAGTTCTCGGGGACAGGTGTCTGCCAAAAACATTCAGTACTTC. Amino acids: CASSSRGQVSAKNIQYF.

There are a few counts of this clone. The J gene is TRBJ2-7, the V gene TRBV28, with D perhaps assigned TRBD1 or TRBD2 (5 bases each). Deletions cut 6 bases from V and 5 bases from J, with 20 bases between. The CDR3 has 15 residues. Germline V CDR1 and CDR2: MDHEN, SYDVKM. The CDR3 sequence is CASSLGERRPHEQYF. The CDR3 region has the DNA TGTGCCAGCAGCTTAGGGGAGAGGAGGCCCCACGAGCAGTACTTC.

The V and J genes are TRBV6-1 and TRBJ1-1; D is unclear. With 3 bases removed from V and 1 base from J, the gap between germline ends came to 12 bases. The CDR3 has 15 residues. CDR1 and CDR2 (germline): MNHNS, SASEGT. CDR3 sequence (DNA): TGTGCCAGCAGTGACGTGTGGCGGCAGAACACTGAAGCTTTCTTT. This encodes CASSDVWRQNTEAFF.

The genes are TRBV10-1 and TRBJ1-2, with D possibly being TRBD1 (6 bases). Germline CDR1 WNHNN, CDR2 SYGVQD (reference sequence). This CDR3 has 14 residues. V lost 7 bases and J lost 8, with 20 bases in between. The CDR3 reads CASNIKTGTGGYTF. CDR3 bases: TGCGCCAGCAACATCAAGACAGGAACGGGCGGCTACACCTTC.

The chain employs TRBV29-1 and TRBJ1-1; D ambiguous. Germline CDR1 is SQVTM and CDR2 is ANQGSEA. The V end was cut by 5 bases, the J end by 1 base, with 8 bases between. The CDR3 is 12 amino acids. CDR3 in amino acids: CSVREGNTEAFF. CDR3 DNA: TGCAGCGTTCGCGAGGGGAACACTGAAGCTTTCTTT.

J is TRBJ2-3 and V is TRBV10-3, with 9 positions matching TRBD2. The CDR3 is 15 residues long. Per germline, CDR1 ENHRY and CDR2 SYGVKD. V lost 6 bases and J lost 3; bases outside the gene matches: 7. CDR3 bases: TGTGCCATCAGCTTTAGCGGGGGAGGAACAGATACGCAGTATTTT. It is translated as CAISFSGGGTDTQYF.

V and J are TRBV7-8 and TRBJ2-7; 7 nucleotides match TRBD2. CDR3 size: 17 residues. The V gene end was trimmed by 0 bases and the J gene end by 2 bases; junction bases not matched to a gene: 10. Germline V gene lookup returns CDR1 SGHVS and CDR2 FQNEAQ. The DNA for the CDR3 is TGTGCCAGCAGCTTAGCGGTACGGGGGGTGCGGCCCTACGAGCAGTACTTC. Translating it yields CASSLAVRGVRPYEQYF. Variable domain in full (rest from reference TRBV7-8 and TRBJ2-7): GAGVSQSPRYKVAKRGQDVALRCDPISGHVSLFWYQQALGQGPEFLTYFQNEAQLDKSGLPSDRFFAERPEGSVSTLKIQRTQQEDSAVYLCASSLAVRGVRPYEQYFGPGTRLTVT.

The rearrangement uses TRBV25-1 and TRBJ1-5; the match to TRBD1 covers 11 bases. The germline V gene has CDR1 MGHDK and CDR2 SYGVNS. This CDR3 has 14 amino acids. With V trimmed by 4 bases and J by 5 bases, 1 base remained unmatched. This CDR3 reads CASSGGQGDQPQHF. In nucleotides, the CDR3 is TGTGCCAGCAGTGGGGGACAGGGGGATCAGCCCCAGCATTTT.

This chain joins TRBV7-8 and TRBJ1-2; the match to TRBD1 covers 9 bases. CDR3 length equals 15 residues. Germline V lookup: CDR1 SGHVS, CDR2 FQNEAQ. Trimming removed 5 bases from V and 5 bases from J; junction bases left unmatched: 9. CDR3 sequence reads: CASSPETGGLYGYTF. The DNA for the CDR3 is TGTGCCAGCAGCCCGGAGACAGGGGGATTATATGGCTACACCTTC.